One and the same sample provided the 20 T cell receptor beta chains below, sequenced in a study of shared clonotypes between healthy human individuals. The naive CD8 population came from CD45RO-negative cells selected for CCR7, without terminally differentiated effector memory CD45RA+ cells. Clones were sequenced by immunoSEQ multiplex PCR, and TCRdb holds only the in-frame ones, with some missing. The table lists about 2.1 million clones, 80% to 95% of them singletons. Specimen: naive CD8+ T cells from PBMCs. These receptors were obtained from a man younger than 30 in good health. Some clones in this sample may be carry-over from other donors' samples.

CDR3 residues: CASSVGQWFTDTQYF. CDR3 bases: TGTGCCAGCAGCGTAGGTCAGTGGTTCACAGATACGCAGTATTTT. This sequence joins TRBV9 and TRBJ2-3; D remains ambiguous. The CDR3 length is 15 residues. Germline loops: CDR1 SGDLS, CDR2 YYNGEE. V was trimmed by 0 bases and J by 2 bases, leaving 10 bases between them.

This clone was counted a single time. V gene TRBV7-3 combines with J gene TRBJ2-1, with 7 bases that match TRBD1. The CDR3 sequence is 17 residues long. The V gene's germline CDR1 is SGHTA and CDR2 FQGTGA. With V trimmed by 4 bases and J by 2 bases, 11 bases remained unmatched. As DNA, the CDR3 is TGTGCCAGCAGCTCCGCCCCTTCGACAGGGCCCTACAATGAGCAGTTCTTC. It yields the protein CASSSAPSTGPYNEQFF.

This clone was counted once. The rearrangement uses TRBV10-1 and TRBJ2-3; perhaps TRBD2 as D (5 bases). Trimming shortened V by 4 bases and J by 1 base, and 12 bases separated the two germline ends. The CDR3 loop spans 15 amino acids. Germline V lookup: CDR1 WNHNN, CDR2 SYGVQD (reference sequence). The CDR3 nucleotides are TGCGCCAGCAGTGGGTTAGCGTCCCGCACAGATACGCAGTATTTT. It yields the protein CASSGLASRTDTQYF.

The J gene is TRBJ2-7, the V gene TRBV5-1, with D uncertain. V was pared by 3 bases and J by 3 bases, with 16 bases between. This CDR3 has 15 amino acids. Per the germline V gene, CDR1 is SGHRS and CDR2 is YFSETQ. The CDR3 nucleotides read TGCGCCAGCAGCTGGTCGGCCCTCGAATACTACGAGCAGTACTTC. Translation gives CASSWSALEYYEQYF.

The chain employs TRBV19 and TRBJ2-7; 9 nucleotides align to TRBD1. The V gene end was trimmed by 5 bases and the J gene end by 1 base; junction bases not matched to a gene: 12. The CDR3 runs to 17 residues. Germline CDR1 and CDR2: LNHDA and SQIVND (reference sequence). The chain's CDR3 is CASSVSPRDRESYEQYF. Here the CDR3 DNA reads TGTGCCAGTAGTGTCTCCCCCCGGGACAGGGAATCCTACGAGCAGTACTTC.

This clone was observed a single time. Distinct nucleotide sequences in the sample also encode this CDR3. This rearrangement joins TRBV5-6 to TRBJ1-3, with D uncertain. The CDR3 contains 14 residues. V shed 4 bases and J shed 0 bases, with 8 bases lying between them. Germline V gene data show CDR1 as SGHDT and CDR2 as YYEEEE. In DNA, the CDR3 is TGTGCCAGCAGCCCGGCGGGCTCTGGAAACACCATATATTTT. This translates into CASSPAGSGNTIYF.

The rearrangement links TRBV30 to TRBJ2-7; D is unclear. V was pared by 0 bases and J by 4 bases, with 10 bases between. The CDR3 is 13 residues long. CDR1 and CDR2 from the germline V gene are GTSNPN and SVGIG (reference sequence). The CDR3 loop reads CAWSVLWGYEQYF. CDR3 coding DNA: TGTGCCTGGAGTGTTCTTTGGGGTTACGAGCAGTACTTC.

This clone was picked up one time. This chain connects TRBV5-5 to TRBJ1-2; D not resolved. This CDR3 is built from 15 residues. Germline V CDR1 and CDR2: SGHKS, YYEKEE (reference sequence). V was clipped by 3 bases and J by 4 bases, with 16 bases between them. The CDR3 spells CASSSSPGRTYGYTF. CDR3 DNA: TGTGCCAGCAGCTCATCCCCCGGACGGACCTATGGCTACACCTTC.

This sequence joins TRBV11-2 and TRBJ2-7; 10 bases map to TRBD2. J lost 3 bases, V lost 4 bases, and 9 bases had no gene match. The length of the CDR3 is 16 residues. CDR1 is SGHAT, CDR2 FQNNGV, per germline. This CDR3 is CASSSSAGLAHYEQYF. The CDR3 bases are TGTGCCAGCAGCTCTTCCGCGGGACTAGCGCACTACGAGCAGTACTTC. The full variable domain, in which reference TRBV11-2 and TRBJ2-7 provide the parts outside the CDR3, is EAGVAQSPRYKIIEKRQSVAFWCNPISGHATLYWYQQILGQGPKLLIQFQNNGVVDDSQLPKDRFSAERLKGVDSTLKIQPAKLEDSAVYLCASSSSAGLAHYEQYFGPGTRLTVT.

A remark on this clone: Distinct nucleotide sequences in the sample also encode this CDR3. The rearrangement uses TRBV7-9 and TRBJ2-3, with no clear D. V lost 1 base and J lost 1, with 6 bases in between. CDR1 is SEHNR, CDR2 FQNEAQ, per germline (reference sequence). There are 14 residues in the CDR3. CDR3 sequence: CASSLGLGTDTQYF. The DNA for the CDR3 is TGTGCCAGCAGCTTAGGGTTGGGCACAGATACGCAGTATTTT. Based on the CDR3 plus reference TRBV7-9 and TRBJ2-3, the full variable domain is DTGVSQNPRHKITKRGQNVTFRCDPISEHNRLYWYRQTLGQGPEFLTYFQNEAQLEKSRLLSDRFSAERPKGSFSTLEIQRTEQGDSAMYLCASSLGLGTDTQYFGPGTRLTVL.

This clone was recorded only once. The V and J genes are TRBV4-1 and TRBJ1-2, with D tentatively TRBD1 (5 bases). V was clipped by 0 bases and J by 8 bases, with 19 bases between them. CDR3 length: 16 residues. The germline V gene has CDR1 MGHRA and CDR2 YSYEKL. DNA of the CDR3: TGCGCCAGCAGCCAAGATCTGGGGCTGCCCGGAAGGGGCTACACCTTC. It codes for CASSQDLGLPGRGYTF.

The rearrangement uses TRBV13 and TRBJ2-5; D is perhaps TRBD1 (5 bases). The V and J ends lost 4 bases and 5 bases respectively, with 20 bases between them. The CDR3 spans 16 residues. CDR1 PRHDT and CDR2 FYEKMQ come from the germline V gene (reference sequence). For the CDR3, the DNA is TGTGCCAGCAGCTCCGTGGTCGGCAGGGTAACGGAGACCCAGTACTTC. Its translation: CASSSVVGRVTETQYF.

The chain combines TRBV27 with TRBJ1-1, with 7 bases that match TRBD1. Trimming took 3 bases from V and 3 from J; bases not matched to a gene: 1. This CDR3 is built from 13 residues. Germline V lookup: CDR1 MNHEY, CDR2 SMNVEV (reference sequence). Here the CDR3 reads CASSFTGDTEAFF. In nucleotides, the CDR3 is TGTGCCAGCAGTTTTACAGGGGACACTGAAGCTTTCTTT.

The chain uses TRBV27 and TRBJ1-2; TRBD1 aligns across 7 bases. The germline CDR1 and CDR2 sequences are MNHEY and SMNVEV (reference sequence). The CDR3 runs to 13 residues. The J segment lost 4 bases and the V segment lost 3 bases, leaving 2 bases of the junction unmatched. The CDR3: CASSFKGAYGYTF. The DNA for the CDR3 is TGTGCCAGCAGTTTCAAGGGGGCCTATGGCTACACCTTC.

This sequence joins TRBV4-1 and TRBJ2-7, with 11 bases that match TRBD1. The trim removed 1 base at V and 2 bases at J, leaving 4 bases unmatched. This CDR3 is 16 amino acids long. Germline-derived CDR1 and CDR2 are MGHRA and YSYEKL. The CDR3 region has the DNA TGCGCCAGCAGCCAAGGGCCGGGACAGGGGGCCTACGAGCAGTACTTC. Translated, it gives CASSQGPGQGAYEQYF.

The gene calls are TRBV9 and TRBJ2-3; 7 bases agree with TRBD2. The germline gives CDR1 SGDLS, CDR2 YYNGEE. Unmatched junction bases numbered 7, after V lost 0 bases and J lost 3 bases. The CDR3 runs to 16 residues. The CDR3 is CASSVVAGVETDTQYF. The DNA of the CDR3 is TGTGCCAGCAGCGTAGTCGCGGGAGTAGAAACAGATACGCAGTATTTT.

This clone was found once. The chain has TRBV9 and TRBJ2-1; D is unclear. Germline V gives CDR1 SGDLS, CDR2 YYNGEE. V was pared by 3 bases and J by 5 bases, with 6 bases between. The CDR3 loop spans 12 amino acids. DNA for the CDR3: TGTGCCAGCAGCGGCGGAAACAATGAGCAGTTCTTC. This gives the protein CASSGGNNEQFF.

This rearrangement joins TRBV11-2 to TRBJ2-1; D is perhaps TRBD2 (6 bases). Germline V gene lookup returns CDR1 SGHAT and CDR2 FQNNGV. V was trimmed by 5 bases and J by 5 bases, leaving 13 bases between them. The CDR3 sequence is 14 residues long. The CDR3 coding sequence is TGTGCCAGCAGCACCAAGGCGGGGAACAATGAGCAGTTCTTC. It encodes CASSTKAGNNEQFF.

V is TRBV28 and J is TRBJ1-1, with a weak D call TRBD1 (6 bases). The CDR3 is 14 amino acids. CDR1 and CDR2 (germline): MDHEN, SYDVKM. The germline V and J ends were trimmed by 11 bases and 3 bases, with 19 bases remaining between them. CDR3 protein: CAGQGMYGDTEAFF. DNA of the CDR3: TGTGCCGGCCAGGGGATGTACGGTGACACTGAAGCTTTCTTT.

CDR3 coding DNA: TGCGCCAGCAGCCAAGAGGTGAGACAGGGGGCTGATGAAAAACTGTTTTTT. Its protein product is CASSQEVRQGADEKLFF. V usage is TRBV4-1 and J usage is TRBJ1-4; 10 bases agree with TRBD1. V shed 0 bases, J shed 6 bases, and the junction held 7 bases outside the gene matches. Germline V CDR1 and CDR2: MGHRA, YSYEKL. This CDR3 spans 17 amino acids.